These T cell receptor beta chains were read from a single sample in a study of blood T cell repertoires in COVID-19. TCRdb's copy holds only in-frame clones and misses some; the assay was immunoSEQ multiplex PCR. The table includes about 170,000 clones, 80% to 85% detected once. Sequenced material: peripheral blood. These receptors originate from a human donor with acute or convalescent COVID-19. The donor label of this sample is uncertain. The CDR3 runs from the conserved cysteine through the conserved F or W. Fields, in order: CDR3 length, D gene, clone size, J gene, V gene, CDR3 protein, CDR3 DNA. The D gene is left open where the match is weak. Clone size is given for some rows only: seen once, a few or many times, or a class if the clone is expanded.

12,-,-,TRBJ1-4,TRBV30,CAWMGGQEQLFF,TGTGCCTGGATGGGGGGTCAAGAACAACTGTTTTTT
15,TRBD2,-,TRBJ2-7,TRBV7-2,CASSLEELATYEQYF,TGTGCCAGCAGCTTAGAAGAACTAGCGACCTACGAGCAGTACTTC
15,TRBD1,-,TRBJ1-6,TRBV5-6,CASSSLGRGNSPLHF,TGTGCCAGCAGCTCCCTTGGCAGGGGGAATTCACCCCTCCACTTT
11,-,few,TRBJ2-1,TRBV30,CAWSGGDEQFF,TGTGCCTGGAGTGGCGGGGATGAGCAGTTCTTC
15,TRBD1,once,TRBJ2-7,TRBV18,CASSRLQGQGTEQYF,TGTGCCAGCTCACGACTACAGGGACAGGGAACCGAGCAGTACTTC
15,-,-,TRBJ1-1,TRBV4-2,CASSQVQTGNTEAFF,TGTGCCAGCAGCCAAGTCCAGACAGGGAACACTGAAGCTTTCTTT
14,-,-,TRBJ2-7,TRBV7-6,CASSLTRGSYEQYF,TGTGCCAGCAGCTTAACAAGGGGCTCCTACGAGCAGTACTTC
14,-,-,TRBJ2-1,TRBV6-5,CASSYPAGDNEQFF,TGTGCCAGCAGTTACCCGGCAGGGGACAATGAGCAGTTCTTC
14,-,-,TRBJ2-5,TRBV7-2,CASSGGGDSGTQYF,TGTGCCAGCAGCGGCGGAGGGGACTCAGGGACCCAGTACTTC
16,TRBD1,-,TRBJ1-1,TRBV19,CASSTTGTGMGTEAFF,TGTGCCAGTAGTACCACCGGGACAGGGATGGGCACTGAAGCTTTCTTT
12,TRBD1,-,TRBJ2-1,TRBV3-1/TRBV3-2,CASSQVGTGKFF,TGTGCCAGCAGCCAAGTAGGGACAGGGAAGTTCTTC
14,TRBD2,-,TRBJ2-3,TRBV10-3,CAISDGRGGDTQYF,TGTGCCATCAGTGATGGGAGGGGTGGAGATACGCAGTATTTT
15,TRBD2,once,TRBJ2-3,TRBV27,CASIPKRGVVDTQYF,TGTGCCAGCATCCCCAAGCGGGGGGTGGTAGATACGCAGTATTTT
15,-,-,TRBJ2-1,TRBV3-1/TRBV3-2,CASSPTRGSYNEQFF,TGTGCCAGCAGCCCCACGCGCGGATCCTACAATGAGCAGTTCTTC
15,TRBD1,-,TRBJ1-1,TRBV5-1,CASSLSGTDNTEAFF,TGCGCCAGCAGCTTGTCAGGGACAGATAACACTGAAGCTTTCTTT
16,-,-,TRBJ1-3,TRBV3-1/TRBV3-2,CASSQSPASSGNTIYF,TGTGCCAGCAGCCAATCCCCTGCGAGCTCTGGAAACACCATATATTTT
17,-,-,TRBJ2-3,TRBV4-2,CASSHNKVGVLSDTQYF,TGTGCCAGCAGCCACAATAAGGTGGGAGTGCTCTCAGATACGCAGTATTTT
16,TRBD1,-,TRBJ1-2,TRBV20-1,CSASQGTGKGNYGYTF,TGCAGTGCTAGTCAGGGGACAGGGAAAGGAAACTATGGCTACACCTTC
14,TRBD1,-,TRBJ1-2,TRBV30,CAWGRGQGVYGYTF,TGTGCCTGGGGTAGGGGACAGGGGGTCTATGGCTACACCTTC
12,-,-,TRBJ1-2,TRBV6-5,CATGGRVYGYTF,TGTGCCACTGGGGGCAGGGTCTATGGCTACACCTTC
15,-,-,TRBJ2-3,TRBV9,CASSVDGSNPDTQYF,TGTGCCAGCAGCGTAGACGGGAGCAACCCAGATACGCAGTATTTT
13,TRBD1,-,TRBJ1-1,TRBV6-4,CASRRQGNTEAFF,TGTGCCAGCAGACGACAGGGGAACACTGAAGCTTTCTTT
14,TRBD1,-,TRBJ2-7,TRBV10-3,CAISEGDRFDEQYF,TGTGCCATCAGTGAGGGGGACAGGTTCGACGAGCAGTACTTC
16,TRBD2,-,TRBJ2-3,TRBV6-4,CASNKTLTSGLDTQYF,TGTGCCAGCAATAAAACCCTGACTAGCGGTTTGGATACGCAGTATTTT
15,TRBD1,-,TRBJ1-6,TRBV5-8,CASSLASGQHSPLHF,TGTGCCAGCAGCTTGGCCTCGGGACAGCATTCACCCCTCCACTTT
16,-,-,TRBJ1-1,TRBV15,CATSRERGTGDTEAFF,TGTGCCACCAGCAGAGAAAGGGGAACAGGCGACACTGAAGCTTTCTTT
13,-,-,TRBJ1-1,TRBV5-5,CASRGQPNTEAFF,TGTGCCAGCAGAGGACAGCCGAACACTGAAGCTTTCTTT
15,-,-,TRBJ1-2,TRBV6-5,CASTSWTESNYGYTF,TGTGCCAGCACCTCTTGGACAGAGTCTAACTATGGCTACACCTTC